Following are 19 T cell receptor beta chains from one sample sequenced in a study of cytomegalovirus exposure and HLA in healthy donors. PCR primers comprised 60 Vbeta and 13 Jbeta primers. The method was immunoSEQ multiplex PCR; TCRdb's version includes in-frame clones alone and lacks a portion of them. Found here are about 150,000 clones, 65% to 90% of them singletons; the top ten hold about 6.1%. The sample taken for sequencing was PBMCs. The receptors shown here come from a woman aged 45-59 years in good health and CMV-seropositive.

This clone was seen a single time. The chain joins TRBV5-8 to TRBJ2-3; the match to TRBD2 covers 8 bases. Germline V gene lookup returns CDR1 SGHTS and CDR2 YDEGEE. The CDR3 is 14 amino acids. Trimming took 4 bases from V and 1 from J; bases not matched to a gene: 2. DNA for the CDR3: TGTGCCAGCAGCCCCGGGGGGGGCACAGATACGCAGTATTTT. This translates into CASSPGGGTDTQYF. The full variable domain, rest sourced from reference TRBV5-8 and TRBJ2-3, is EAGVTQSPTHLIKTRGQQATLRCSPISGHTSVYWYQQALGLGLQFLLWYDEGEERNRGNFPPRFSGRQFPNYSSELNVNALELEDSALYLCASSPGGGTDTQYFGPGTRLTVL.

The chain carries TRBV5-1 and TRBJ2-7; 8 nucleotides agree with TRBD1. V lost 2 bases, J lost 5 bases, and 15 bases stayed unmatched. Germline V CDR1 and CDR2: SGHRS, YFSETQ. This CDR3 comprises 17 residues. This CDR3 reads CASSFSGGAVSMNEQYF. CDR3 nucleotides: TGCGCCAGCAGCTTTTCAGGGGGCGCCGTATCCATGAACGAGCAGTACTTC.

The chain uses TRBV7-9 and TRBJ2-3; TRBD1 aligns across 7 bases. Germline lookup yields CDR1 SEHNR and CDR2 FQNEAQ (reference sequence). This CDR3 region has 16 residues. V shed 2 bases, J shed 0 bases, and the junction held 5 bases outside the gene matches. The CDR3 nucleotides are TGTGCCAGCAGCTTACTTAAGACAGGGAGCACAGATACGCAGTATTTT. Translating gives CASSLLKTGSTDTQYF.

The CDR3 spells CASSPTGGPGNEQFF. The CDR3 DNA sequence: TGTGCCAGCTCACCTACGGGAGGGCCAGGCAATGAGCAGTTCTTC. The chain has TRBV18 and TRBJ2-1; 8 bases map to TRBD2. Trimming took 3 bases from V and 6 from J; bases not matched to a gene: 7. Germline CDR1 and CDR2: KGHSH and LQKENI. This CDR3 is 15 amino acids long.

The CDR3 here is CASTMTREGNQPQHF. The CDR3 region has the DNA TGTGCCAGCACGATGACCAGGGAGGGCAATCAGCCCCAGCATTTT. This sequence joins TRBV6-6 and TRBJ1-5; possibly TRBD1 for D (5 bases). Between the trimmed V and J ends, which lost 7 bases and 2 bases, there was a span of 15 bases. The CDR3 spans 15 residues. Germline V gene sequence: CDR1 MNHNY, CDR2 SVGAGI (reference sequence).

As DNA, the CDR3 is TGTGCCAGCAGGGACAGCAAATTCGAAGCTTTCTTT. It translates to CASRDSKFEAFF. V is TRBV6-6 and J is TRBJ1-1; TRBD1 is a possible D gene (6 bases). The CDR3 contains 12 residues. Trimming removed 6 bases from V and 8 bases from J, with 13 bases in between. Germline CDR1 is MNHNY and CDR2 is SVGAGI (reference sequence).

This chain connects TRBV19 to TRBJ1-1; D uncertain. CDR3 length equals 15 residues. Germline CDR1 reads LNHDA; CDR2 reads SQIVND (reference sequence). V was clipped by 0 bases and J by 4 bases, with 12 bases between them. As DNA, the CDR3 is TGTGCCAGTAGTATAGACCGCCGGCGGTCCACTGAAGCTTTCTTT. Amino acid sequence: CASSIDRRRSTEAFF.

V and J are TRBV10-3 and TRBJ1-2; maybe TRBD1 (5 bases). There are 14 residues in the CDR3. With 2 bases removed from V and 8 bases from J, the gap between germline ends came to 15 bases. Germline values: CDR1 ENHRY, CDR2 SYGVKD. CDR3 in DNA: TGTGCCATCAGTGAGACGGGGGGTACGTGGGGCTACACCTTC. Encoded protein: CAISETGGTWGYTF.

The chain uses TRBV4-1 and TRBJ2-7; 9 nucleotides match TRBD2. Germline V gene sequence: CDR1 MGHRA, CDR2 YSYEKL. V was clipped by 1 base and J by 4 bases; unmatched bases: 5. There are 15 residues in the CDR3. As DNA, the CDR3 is TGCGCCAGCAGCCAAGTGTCGCTAGCGGGATACGAGCAGTACTTC. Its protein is CASSQVSLAGYEQYF.

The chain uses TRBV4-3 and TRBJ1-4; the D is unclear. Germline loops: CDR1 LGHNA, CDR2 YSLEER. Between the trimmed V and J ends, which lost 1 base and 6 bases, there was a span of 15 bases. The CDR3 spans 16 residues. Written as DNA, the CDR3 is TGCGCCAGCAGCCAAGGGACTCCTGGCCCCCATGAAAAACTGTTTTTT. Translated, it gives CASSQGTPGPHEKLFF.

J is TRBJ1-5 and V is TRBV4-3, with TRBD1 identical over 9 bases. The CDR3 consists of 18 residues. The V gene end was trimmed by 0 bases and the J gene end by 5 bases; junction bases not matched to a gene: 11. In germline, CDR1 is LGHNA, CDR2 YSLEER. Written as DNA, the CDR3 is TGCGCCAGCAGCCAAGATAGGTTCGGACAGGGGATATATCAGCCCCAGCATTTT. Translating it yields CASSQDRFGQGIYQPQHF.

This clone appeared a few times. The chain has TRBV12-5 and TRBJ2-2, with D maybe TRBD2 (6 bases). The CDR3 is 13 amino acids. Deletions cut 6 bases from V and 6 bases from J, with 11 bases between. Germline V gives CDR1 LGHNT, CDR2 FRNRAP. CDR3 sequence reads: CASGGGKAGELFF. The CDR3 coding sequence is TGTGCTAGTGGGGGGGGAAAGGCCGGGGAGCTGTTTTTT.

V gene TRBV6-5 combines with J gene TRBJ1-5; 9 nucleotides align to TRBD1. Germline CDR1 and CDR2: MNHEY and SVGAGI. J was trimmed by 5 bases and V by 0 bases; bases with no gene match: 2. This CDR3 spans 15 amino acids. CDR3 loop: CASSYSQGAHQPQHF. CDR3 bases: TGTGCCAGCAGTTACTCACAGGGGGCACATCAGCCCCAGCATTTT.

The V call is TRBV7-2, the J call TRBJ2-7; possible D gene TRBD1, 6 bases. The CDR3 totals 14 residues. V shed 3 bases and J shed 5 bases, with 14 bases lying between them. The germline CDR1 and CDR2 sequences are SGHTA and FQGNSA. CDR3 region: CASSFRGKGDEQYF. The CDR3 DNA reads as TGTGCCAGCAGCTTCAGGGGAAAAGGCGACGAGCAGTACTTC.

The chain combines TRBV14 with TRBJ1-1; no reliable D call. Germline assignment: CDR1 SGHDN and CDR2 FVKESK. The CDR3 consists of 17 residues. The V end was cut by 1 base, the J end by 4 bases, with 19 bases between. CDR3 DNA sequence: TGTGCCAGCAGCCAAGTATATCGGAGTCTTGCAAGCACTGAAGCTTTCTTT. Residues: CASSQVYRSLASTEAFF.

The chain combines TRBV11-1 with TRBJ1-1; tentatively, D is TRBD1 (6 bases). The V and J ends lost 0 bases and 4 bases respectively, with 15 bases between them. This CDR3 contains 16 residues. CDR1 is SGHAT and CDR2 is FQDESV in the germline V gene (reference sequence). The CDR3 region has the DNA TGTGCCAGCAGCTTAGCCGCCGGGGGGGCAACCACTGAAGCTTTCTTT. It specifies CASSLAAGGATTEAFF.

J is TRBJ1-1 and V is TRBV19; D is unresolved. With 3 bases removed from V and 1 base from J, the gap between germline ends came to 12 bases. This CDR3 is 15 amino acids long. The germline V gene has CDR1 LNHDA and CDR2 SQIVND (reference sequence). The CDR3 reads CASSMSSLTNTEAFF. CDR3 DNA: TGTGCCAGTAGTATGAGTTCTCTAACGAACACTGAAGCTTTCTTT.

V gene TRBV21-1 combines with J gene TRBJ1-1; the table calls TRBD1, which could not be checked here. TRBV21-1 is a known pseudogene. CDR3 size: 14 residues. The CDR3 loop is CASSRQGADTEAFF. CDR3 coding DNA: TGTGCCAGCAGCCGACAGGGTGCGGACACTGAAGCTTTCTTT.

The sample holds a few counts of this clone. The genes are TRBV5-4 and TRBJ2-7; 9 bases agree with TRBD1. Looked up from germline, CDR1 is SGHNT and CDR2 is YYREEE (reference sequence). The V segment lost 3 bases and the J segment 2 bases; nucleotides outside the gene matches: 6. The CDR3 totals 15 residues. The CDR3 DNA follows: TGTGCCAGCAGCTCCAAGCGGGACAGGGCCTACGAGCAGTACTTC. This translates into CASSSKRDRAYEQYF.